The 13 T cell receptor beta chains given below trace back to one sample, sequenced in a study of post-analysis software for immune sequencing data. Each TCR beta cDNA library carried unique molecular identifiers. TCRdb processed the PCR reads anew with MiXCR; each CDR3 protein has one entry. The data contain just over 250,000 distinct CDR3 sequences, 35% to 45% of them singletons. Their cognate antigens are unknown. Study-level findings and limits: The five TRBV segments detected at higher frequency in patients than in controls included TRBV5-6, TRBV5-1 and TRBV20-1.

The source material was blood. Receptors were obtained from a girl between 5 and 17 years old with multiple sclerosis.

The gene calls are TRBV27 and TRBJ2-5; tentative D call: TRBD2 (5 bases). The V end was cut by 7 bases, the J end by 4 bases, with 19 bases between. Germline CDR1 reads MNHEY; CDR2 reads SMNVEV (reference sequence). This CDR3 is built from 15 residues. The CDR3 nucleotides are TGTGCCAGCACCATCAGCGGTTCTAGCCGAGAGACCCAGTACTTC. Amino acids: CASTISGSSRETQYF.

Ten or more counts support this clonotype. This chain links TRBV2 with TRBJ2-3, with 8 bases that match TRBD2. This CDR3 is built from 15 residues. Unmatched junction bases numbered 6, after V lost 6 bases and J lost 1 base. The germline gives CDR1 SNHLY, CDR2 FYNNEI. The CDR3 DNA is TGTGCCAGCAGCGCCCGGGGGGGCGGCACAGATACGCAGTATTTT. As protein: CASSARGGGTDTQYF.

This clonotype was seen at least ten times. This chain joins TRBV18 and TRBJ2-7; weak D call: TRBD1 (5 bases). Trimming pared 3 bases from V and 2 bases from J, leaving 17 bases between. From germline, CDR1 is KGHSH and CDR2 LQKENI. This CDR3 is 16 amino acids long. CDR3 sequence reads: CASSPPRMTAAYEQYF. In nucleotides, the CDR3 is TGTGCCAGCTCACCGCCGAGGATGACAGCCGCCTACGAGCAGTACTTC.

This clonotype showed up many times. CDR3 sequence (DNA): TGTGCCAGCAGCTTGGTACTCAGGGACGCGTCTATAGATACGCAGTATTTT. Translation: CASSLVLRDASIDTQYF. The rearrangement joins TRBV5-5 to TRBJ2-3; D tentatively fits TRBD1 or TRBD2 (5 bases each). The CDR3 consists of 17 residues. Trimming removed 0 bases at V and 5 bases at J, with 19 bases between. Germline CDR1 and CDR2: SGHKS and YYEKEE (reference sequence).

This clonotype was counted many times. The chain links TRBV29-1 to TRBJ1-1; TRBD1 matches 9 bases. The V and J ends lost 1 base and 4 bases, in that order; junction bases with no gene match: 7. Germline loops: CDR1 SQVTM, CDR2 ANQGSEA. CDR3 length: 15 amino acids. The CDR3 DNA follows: TGCAGCGTTGAAGTCAGGGGACAGGGAGGCACTGAAGCTTTCTTT. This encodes CSVEVRGQGGTEAFF.

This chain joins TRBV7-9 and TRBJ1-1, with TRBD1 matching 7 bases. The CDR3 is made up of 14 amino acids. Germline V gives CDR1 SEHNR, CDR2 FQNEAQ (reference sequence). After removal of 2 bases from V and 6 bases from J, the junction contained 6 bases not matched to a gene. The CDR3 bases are TGTGCCAGCAGCTTATTTAAGGGGGCTGCTGAAGCTTTCTTT. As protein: CASSLFKGAAEAFF.

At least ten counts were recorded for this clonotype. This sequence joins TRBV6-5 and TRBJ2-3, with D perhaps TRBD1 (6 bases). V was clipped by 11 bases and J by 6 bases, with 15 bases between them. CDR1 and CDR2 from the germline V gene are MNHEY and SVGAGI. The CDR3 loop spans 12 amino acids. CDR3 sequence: CAASGRGDTQYF. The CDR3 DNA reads TGTGCCGCCTCGGGCAGGGGCGATACGCAGTATTTT.

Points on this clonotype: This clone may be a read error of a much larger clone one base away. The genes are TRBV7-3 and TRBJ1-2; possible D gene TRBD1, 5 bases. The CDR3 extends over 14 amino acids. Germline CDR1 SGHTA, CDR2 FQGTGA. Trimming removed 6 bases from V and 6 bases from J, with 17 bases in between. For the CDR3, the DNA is TGTGCCAGCAGACGCCATGGGACGTCGGATGGCTACACCTTC. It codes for CASRRHGTSDGYTF.

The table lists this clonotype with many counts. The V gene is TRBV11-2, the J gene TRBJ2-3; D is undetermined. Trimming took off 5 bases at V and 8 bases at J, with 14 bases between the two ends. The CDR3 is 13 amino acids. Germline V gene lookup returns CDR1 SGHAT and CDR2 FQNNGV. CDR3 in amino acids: CASSARMARTQYF. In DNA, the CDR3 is TGTGCCAGCAGCGCCAGGATGGCGCGTACGCAGTATTTT.

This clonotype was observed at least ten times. The CDR3 sequence is CSATRATNEKLFF. The CDR3 region has the DNA TGCAGTGCAACCAGGGCAACTAATGAAAAACTGTTTTTT. The chain combines TRBV20-1 with TRBJ1-4; a weak D match, TRBD1 (5 bases). V was trimmed by 6 bases and J by 0 bases, leaving 8 bases between them. The length of the CDR3 is 13 residues. Germline CDR1 is DFQATT and CDR2 is SNEGSKA (reference sequence).

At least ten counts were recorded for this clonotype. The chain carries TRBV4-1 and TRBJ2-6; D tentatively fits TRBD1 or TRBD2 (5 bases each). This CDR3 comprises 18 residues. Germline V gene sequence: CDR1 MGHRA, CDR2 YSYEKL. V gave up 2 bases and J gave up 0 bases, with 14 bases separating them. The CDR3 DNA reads TGCGCCAGCAGCCAACCGGGACGGGCGAACTCTGGGGCCAACGTCCTGACTTTC. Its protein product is CASSQPGRANSGANVLTF.

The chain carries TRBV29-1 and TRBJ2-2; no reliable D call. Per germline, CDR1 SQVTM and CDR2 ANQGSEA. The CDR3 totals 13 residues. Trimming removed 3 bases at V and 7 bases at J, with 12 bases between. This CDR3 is CSVDRVLGGELFF. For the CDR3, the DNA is TGCAGCGTTGATAGGGTCCTAGGCGGGGAGCTGTTTTTT.

CDR3 coding DNA: TGCAGCGTTGAAGGGAGGGTCAGGAGGAAGACCCAGTACTTC. This codes for CSVEGRVRRKTQYF. The rearrangement uses TRBV29-1 and TRBJ2-7; D is possibly TRBD2 (6 bases). The DNA end favors TRBJ2-5, so the J call may be wrong. The germline gives CDR1 SQVTM, CDR2 ANQGSEA. The CDR3 is 14 residues long.